This T cell receptor (beta chain) was captured by sequencing in a study of blood T cell repertoires in COVID-19. Study-level information: Specimens from acute and convalescent COVID-19 originated in the United States, Italy and Spain.

Germline CDR1 GTSNPN, CDR2 SVGIG (reference sequence). Trimming at V came to 5 bases and at J to 2 bases, leaving 6 bases not matched to a gene. This CDR3 is built from 15 residues. Ages ranged from about 18 to 89 years, with residence in around 24 US areas. Authors' data handling: Researchers report that nucleated cell counts were estimated from reference gene primer amplification. The protocol was immunoSEQ multiplex PCR, while the TCRdb copy is restricted to in-frame clones and leaves out a portion. V and J calls and clone size come straight from that table; D and trimming were deduced from the DNA. The sample records under 450,000 clones, approximately 91% being singletons.

The TCR was taken from a woman aged 40 to 49 who had been exposed to COVID-19. The V and J genes are TRBV30 and TRBJ1-3, with 10 positions matching TRBD1. The sequencing input was PBMCs or T cells enriched from blood (not recorded which). DNA for the CDR3: TGTGCCTGGGGGGGGACAGGGGTTCCTGGAAACACCATATATTTT. Encoded protein: CAWGGTGVPGNTIYF.